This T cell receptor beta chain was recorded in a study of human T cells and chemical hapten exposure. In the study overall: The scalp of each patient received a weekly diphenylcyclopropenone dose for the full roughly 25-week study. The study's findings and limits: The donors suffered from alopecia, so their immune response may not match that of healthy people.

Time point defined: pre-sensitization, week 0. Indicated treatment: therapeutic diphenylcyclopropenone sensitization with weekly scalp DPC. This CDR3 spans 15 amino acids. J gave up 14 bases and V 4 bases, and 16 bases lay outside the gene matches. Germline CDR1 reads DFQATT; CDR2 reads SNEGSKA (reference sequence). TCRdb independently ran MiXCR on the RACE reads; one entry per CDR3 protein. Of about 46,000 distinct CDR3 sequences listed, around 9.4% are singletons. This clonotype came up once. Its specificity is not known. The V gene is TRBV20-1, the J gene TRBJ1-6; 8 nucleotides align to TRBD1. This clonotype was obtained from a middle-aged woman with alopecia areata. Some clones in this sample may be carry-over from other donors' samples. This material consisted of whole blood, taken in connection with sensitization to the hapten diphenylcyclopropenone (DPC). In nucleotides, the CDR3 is TGCAGTGCTAAAGCAGGGGGCGATTCCTTGACATCCCTCCACTTT. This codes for CSAKAGGDSLTSLHF.